This T cell receptor beta chain was documented in a study of cytomegalovirus exposure and HLA in healthy donors. Researchers ran the PCR with 60 Vbeta and 13 Jbeta primers. The assay was immunoSEQ multiplex PCR, and TCRdb's table has in-frame clones only and misses some. The sample has 100,000 or so clones; under 70% are singletons. With regard to this clone: Antigen specificity is unknown.

Study observations and caveats: The study reported that TCR beta sequences accurately predicted HLA-A and HLA-B alleles in most subjects. The authors enumerated around 150 TCR beta chains as linked to cytomegalovirus.

Germline CDR1 reads LNHNV; CDR2 reads YYDKDF (reference sequence). The CDR3 is 14 residues long. V was pared by 1 base and J by 3 bases, with 3 bases of the junction left unmatched. The gene calls are TRBV15 and TRBJ2-7, with TRBD2 matching 7 bases. Sequencing was carried out using PBMCs. The clonotype originates from a man aged 50-59 years in good health and CMV-seronegative. As DNA, the CDR3 is TGTGCCACCAGCAGAGGGGACTACAACTACGAGCAGTACTTC. This codes for CATSRGDYNYEQYF.